This T cell receptor beta chain was recovered during a study of blood T cell repertoires in COVID-19. Study as a whole: Both acute and convalescent COVID-19 samples were obtained from the United States, Italy and Spain. Sample material is recorded as cDNA or gDNA derived from T cells, B-cell-depleted T cells, or PBMCs.

CDR1 is WSHSY and CDR2 is SAAADI in the germline V gene. The V end was cut by 0 bases, the J end by 7 bases, with 7 bases between. There are 13 residues in the CDR3. Assay: immunoSEQ multiplex PCR; the TCRdb copy retains only in-frame clones and omits some. The table includes approximately 40,000 clones, about nine tenths detected once. Sequenced sample: peripheral blood. The sequence was obtained from a human donor in a cohort sampled during active COVID-19. The chain employs TRBV10-2 and TRBJ2-1; D may be TRBD2 (5 bases). CDR3 nucleotides: TGCGCCAGCAGTGAGTCCGGGGATAATGAGCAGTTCTTC. Its protein is CASSESGDNEQFF.